The 15 T cell receptor beta chains below all came from one sample that was sequenced in a study of beta chain features in type 1 diabetes (dated by TCRdb to about 2018). Overall results and qualifications from the work: A moderate but significant shortening of TCRB CDR3 length was observed in type 1 diabetes patients in all four CD4+ subsets.

Receptors were amplified or captured by the immunoSEQ multiplex PCR assay. The High Capacity cDNA Reverse Transcription Kit was used to reverse transcribe all of the isolated RNA, meaning that expressed TCRB transcripts were what got sequenced. Sourced from immuneACCESS, this table was stored by TCRdb with only in-frame sequences that have V and J called. A share of the clones is absent; for the studies checked, an unresolved V gene accounts for under half, and the remainder has no known explanation. Across this sample there are about 340,000 clones, with roughly 13% seen only once. Of the sample, roughly 0.015% is held by the ten largest clones. Antigens of these TCRs are unknown. The specimen was naive CD4+ T cells from blood. The cell subset or site label, as the study defines it: true naive CD4+ T cells. These receptors were taken from a woman aged 18-30 years with type 1 diabetes.

V gene TRBV25-1 combines with J gene TRBJ1-2, with D possibly TRBD1 on 6 matching bases. The CDR3 runs to 13 residues. From germline, CDR1 is MGHDK and CDR2 SYGVNS. Between the trimmed V and J ends, which lost 8 bases and 8 bases, there was a span of 18 bases. CDR3: CASGVAGASGYTF. The DNA of the CDR3 is TGTGCCAGCGGGGTGGCAGGGGCCAGCGGCTACACCTTC.

This clone was seen more than once but under ten times. The V call is TRBV7-8, the J call TRBJ2-7; 8 bases line up with TRBD2. J lost 6 bases, V lost 6 bases, and 4 bases had no gene match. Germline CDR1 reads SGHVS; CDR2 reads FQNEAQ. The CDR3 totals 12 residues. The CDR3 DNA is TGTGCCAGCAGTTCGGGGGGGGTCGAGCAGTACTTC. It yields the protein CASSSGGVEQYF.

The chain combines TRBV15 with TRBJ2-5, with TRBD2 identical over 11 bases. The CDR3 has 16 residues. J lost 1 base, V lost 1 base, and 2 bases had no gene match. Germline V gene data show CDR1 as LNHNV and CDR2 as YYDKDF (reference sequence). The CDR3, as DNA: TGTGCCACCAGCAGAGGGACTAGCGGGCGCCAAGAGACCCAGTACTTC. It translates to CATSRGTSGRQETQYF.

In its sample, this clone was seen a few times. The gene calls are TRBV29-1 and TRBJ2-5; 11 bases are a match to TRBD2. Germline assignment: CDR1 SQVTM and CDR2 ANQGSEA. This CDR3 is 15 amino acids long. The trim removed 4 bases at V and 4 bases at J, leaving 8 bases unmatched. The CDR3 DNA is TGCAGCGTTGGTGGTAGCGGGAGGGCCTTAGAGACCCAGTACTTC. It encodes CSVGGSGRALETQYF.

The V gene is TRBV7-9, the J gene TRBJ2-7; TRBD1 matches 9 bases. V gave up 3 bases and J gave up 4 bases; unmatched junction bases: 7. Per the germline V gene, CDR1 is SEHNR and CDR2 is FQNEAQ (reference sequence). CDR3 length: 15 amino acids. The CDR3 loop is CASSFPGQGIYEQYF. The CDR3 DNA sequence: TGTGCCAGCAGCTTCCCGGGACAGGGTATATACGAGCAGTACTTC.

This clone showed up just a few times. This chain links TRBV4-1 with TRBJ2-3, with 13 positions matching TRBD2. The V gene's germline CDR1 is MGHRA and CDR2 YSYEKL. This CDR3 is 18 amino acids long. V shed 0 bases, J shed 11 bases, and the junction held 14 bases outside the gene matches. CDR3 nucleotides: TGCGCCAGCAGCCAAGATTGGGGACTAGCGGGAAGCAAGGGCCTGCAGTATTTT. Its protein is CASSQDWGLAGSKGLQYF.

This clone was detected a few times. This sequence joins TRBV12-5 and TRBJ1-5; 7 nucleotides align to TRBD1. CDR1 is LGHNT and CDR2 is FRNRAP in the germline V gene. The CDR3 is 15 amino acids. V trimming: 5 bases; J trimming: 4 bases; junction bases outside the gene matches: 8. DNA for the CDR3: TGTGCTAGTGGTGACGGGCAGGGGGGAAATCAGCCCCAGCATTTT. Translated, it gives CASGDGQGGNQPQHF.

A few counts support this clone. This chain uses TRBV11-2 with TRBJ2-3, with TRBD2 matching 8 bases. CDR1 is SGHAT, CDR2 FQNNGV, per germline. J gave up 4 bases and V 1 base, and 1 base lay outside the gene matches. This CDR3 contains 14 residues. DNA of the CDR3: TGTGCCAGCAGCTTAGCGGGAGGGGCAGATACGCAGTATTTT. Its protein product is CASSLAGGADTQYF. The whole variable domain, remainder taken from reference TRBV11-2 and TRBJ2-3, is EAGVAQSPRYKIIEKRQSVAFWCNPISGHATLYWYQQILGQGPKLLIQFQNNGVVDDSQLPKDRFSAERLKGVDSTLKIQPAKLEDSAVYLCASSLAGGADTQYFGPGTRLTVL.

This clone was counted ten times or more. Other DNA sequences in this sample translate to the same CDR3. This chain connects TRBV7-9 to TRBJ2-5, with 7 bases that match TRBD1. CDR3 length equals 13 residues. With 3 bases clipped from V and 2 bases from J, the junction kept 0 bases outside the gene matches. Looked up from germline, CDR1 is SEHNR and CDR2 is FQNEAQ (reference sequence). Here the CDR3 DNA reads TGTGCCAGCAGCTTGGGACAGCAAGAGACCCAGTACTTC. This gives the protein CASSLGQQETQYF.

The sample holds a few counts of this clone. This chain links TRBV7-6 with TRBJ2-2; D is perhaps TRBD2 (6 bases). The CDR3 extends over 16 amino acids. V was trimmed by 1 base and J by 6 bases, leaving 15 bases between them. Germline V gives CDR1 SGHVS, CDR2 FNYEAQ. The CDR3 sequence: CASSLGSGTGAGELFF. DNA for the CDR3: TGTGCCAGCAGCTTAGGCTCCGGGACTGGGGCCGGGGAGCTGTTTTTT.

In this sample, this clone turned up a few times. The chain recombines TRBV30 with TRBJ2-5, with 14 bases matching TRBD2. The germline CDR1 and CDR2 sequences are GTSNPN and SVGIG (reference sequence). The CDR3 totals 15 residues. With V trimmed by 2 bases and J by 5 bases, 4 bases remained unmatched. This CDR3 reads CAWSMGLAGVETQYF. In nucleotides, the CDR3 is TGTGCCTGGAGTATGGGACTAGCGGGAGTTGAGACCCAGTACTTC.

This clone was picked up a small number of times. V usage is TRBV6-1 and J usage is TRBJ2-7; D gene uncertain. The CDR3 is 11 residues long. The germline gives CDR1 MNHNS, CDR2 SASEGT. Trimming shortened V by 2 bases and J by 7 bases, and 6 bases separated the two germline ends. CDR3: CASSETREQYF. In nucleotides, the CDR3 is TGTGCCAGCAGTGAAACAAGAGAGCAGTACTTC.

This clone was seen only a few times. V gene TRBV30 combines with J gene TRBJ2-2; maybe TRBD2 (6 bases). The germline V and J ends were trimmed by 2 bases and 10 bases, with 17 bases remaining between them. The CDR3 spans 14 residues. Germline CDR1 is GTSNPN and CDR2 is SVGIG (reference sequence). CDR3 in DNA: TGTGCCTGGAGTCCCCCGGGGAGGTCCGAGGAGCTGTTTTTT. It translates to CAWSPPGRSEELFF.

This chain uses TRBV28 with TRBJ2-3, with unresolved D. Trimming left V 3 bases short and J 4 bases short, with 14 bases between. This CDR3 spans 15 amino acids. The germline CDR1 and CDR2 sequences are MDHEN and SYDVKM. CDR3 DNA: TGTGCCAGCAGTTTGCCAGATAATCAACCAGATACGCAGTATTTT. It codes for CASSLPDNQPDTQYF.

This clone showed up just a few times. The gene calls are TRBV30 and TRBJ1-1; no clear D. The CDR3 extends over 13 amino acids. Trimming shortened V by 0 bases and J by 11 bases, and 16 bases separated the two germline ends. Germline loops: CDR1 GTSNPN, CDR2 SVGIG (reference sequence). CDR3 DNA sequence: TGTGCCTGGAGTGTAGGAGCTTTCGGTGATGCTTTCTTT. Its translation is CAWSVGAFGDAFF.